The clone carrying this T cell receptor (beta chain) was counted many times. Its antigen is as yet unknown. TCR beta cDNA was made from 400 to 500 ng total RNA with a constant-region primer. Modified slightly, ARM-PCR produced TCR beta libraries over three nested multiplex PCR rounds. The first two PCR rounds, around 10 cycles each, used TRBV1-TRBV30 forward primers and a C-beta reverse primer. TCRdb reprocessed the multiplex PCR reads with MiXCR, giving one entry per CDR3 protein. The data show roughly 120,000 distinct CDR3 sequences, under 65% seen once. The sample comes from a study of tumor-infiltrating lymphocytes in primary liver carcinoma. Germline CDR1 reads SQVTM; CDR2 reads ANQGSEA. This CDR3 is 18 amino acids long. The V gene lost 4 bases and the J gene lost 4 bases, with 28 bases spanning the gap. Co-extraction of both nucleic acids (RNA and DNA) used roughly 20-34 mg of unsorted bulk tissue.

Whole-study findings and limits: Tumor region pairs shared more overlap than did tumor-adjacent and tumor-blood pairs. Researchers report that only about 8-25% of top clones turned up in all five tumor regions. Tumors significantly exceeded blood in top-250-clone fraction (p = 0.039).

Sequenced material: liver tumor tissue from sampling region 3. Subset here: tumor region T3, left-lateral pole. This clonotype was sampled from a woman in her sixties or seventies with primary liver carcinoma and hepatitis B virus infection. The gene calls are TRBV29-1 and TRBJ1-2; D may be TRBD1 (6 bases). The chain's CDR3 is CSVAQVQGIGRGSYGYTF. DNA for the CDR3: TGCAGCGTTGCCCAGGTGCAGGGGATAGGACGAGGGAGCTATGGCTACACCTTC.